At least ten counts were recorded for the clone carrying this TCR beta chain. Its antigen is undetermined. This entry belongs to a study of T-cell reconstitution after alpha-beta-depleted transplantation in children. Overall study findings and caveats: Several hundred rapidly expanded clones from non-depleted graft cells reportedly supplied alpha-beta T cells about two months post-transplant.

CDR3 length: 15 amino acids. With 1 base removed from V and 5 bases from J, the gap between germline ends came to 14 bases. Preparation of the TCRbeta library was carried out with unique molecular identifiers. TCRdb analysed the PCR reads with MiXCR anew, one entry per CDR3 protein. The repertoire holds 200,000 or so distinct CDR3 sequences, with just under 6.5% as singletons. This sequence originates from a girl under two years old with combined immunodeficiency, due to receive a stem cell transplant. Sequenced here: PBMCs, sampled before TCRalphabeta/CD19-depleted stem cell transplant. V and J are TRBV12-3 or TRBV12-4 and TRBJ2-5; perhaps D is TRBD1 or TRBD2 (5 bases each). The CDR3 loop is CASSLDGGAVETQYF. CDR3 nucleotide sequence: TGTGCCAGCAGTTTAGATGGGGGAGCCGTGGAGACCCAGTACTTC.